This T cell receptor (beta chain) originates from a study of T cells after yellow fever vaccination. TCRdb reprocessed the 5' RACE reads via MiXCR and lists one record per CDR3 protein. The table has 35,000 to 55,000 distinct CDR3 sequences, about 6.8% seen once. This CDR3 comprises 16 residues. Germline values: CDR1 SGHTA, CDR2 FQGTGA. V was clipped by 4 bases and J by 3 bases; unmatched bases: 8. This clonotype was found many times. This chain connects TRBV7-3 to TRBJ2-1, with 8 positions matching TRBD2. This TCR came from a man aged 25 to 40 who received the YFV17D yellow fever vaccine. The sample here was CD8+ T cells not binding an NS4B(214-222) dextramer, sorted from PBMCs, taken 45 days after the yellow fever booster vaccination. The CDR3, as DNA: TGTGCCAGCAGCTCACCGGGACTAGACGTCTACAATGAGCAGTTCTTC. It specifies CASSSPGLDVYNEQFF.